Listed here are 19 T cell receptor beta chains from one sample, sequenced in a study of post-analysis software for immune sequencing data. The study, taken as a whole, reports: The five TRBV segments detected at higher frequency in patients than in controls included TRBV5-6, TRBV5-1 and TRBV20-1.

Their target antigens are unknown. Presence of unique molecular identifiers characterized the TCR beta cDNA libraries. TCRdb itself ran the PCR reads through MiXCR, one entry per CDR3 protein. The sample lists approximately 350,000 distinct CDR3 sequences, roughly 38% occurring once. Sequencing used blood. The origin of the receptors is a girl aged 5 to 17 with multiple sclerosis.

This clonotype turned up a few times. CDR3 in amino acids: CSARDPRGGNYGYTF. CDR3 nucleotides: TGCAGTGCTAGAGACCCCCGTGGGGGGAACTATGGCTACACCTTC. The rearrangement links TRBV20-1 to TRBJ1-2, with D possibly TRBD1 on 5 matching bases. CDR3 length: 15 residues. The V and J ends lost 0 bases and 2 bases respectively, with 13 bases between them. CDR1 DFQATT and CDR2 SNEGSKA come from the germline V gene (reference sequence).

The chain has TRBV11-2 and TRBJ1-2; D possibly corresponds to TRBD1 (5 bases). The CDR3 sequence is 17 residues long. Germline CDR1 reads SGHAT; CDR2 reads FQNNGV. V dropped 2 bases and J dropped 3 bases, with 19 bases sitting between them. The chain's CDR3 is CASSLTRGQGRDYGYTF. The CDR3 DNA sequence: TGTGCCAGCAGCTTAACCCGAGGGCAGGGACGGGACTATGGCTACACCTTC.

The J gene is TRBJ1-5, the V gene TRBV12-3 or TRBV12-4, with D possibly being TRBD1 (5 bases). The CDR3 length is 16 residues. V was shortened by 4 bases and J by 9 bases, with 22 bases between the two germline ends. This chain's CDR3 is CASSSGGRSGKWPQHF. The CDR3 DNA follows: TGTGCCAGCAGTTCCGGGGGACGGAGTGGTAAATGGCCCCAGCATTTT.

The chain combines TRBV5-1 with TRBJ2-5; 9 bases match TRBD2. The length of the CDR3 is 14 residues. V trimming: 7 bases; J trimming: 5 bases; junction bases outside the gene matches: 9. Germline values: CDR1 SGHRS, CDR2 YFSETQ. Here the CDR3 DNA reads TGCGCCAGCTCCGACCTAGCGGGGCGGGAGACCCAGTACTTC. Translation gives CASSDLAGRETQYF. Together with reference TRBV5-1 and TRBJ2-5, the CDR3 gives the full variable domain: KAGVTQTPRYLIKTRGQQVTLSCSPISGHRSVSWYQQTPGQGLQFLFEYFSETQRNKGNFPGRFSGRQFSNSRSEMNVSTLELGDSALYLCASSDLAGRETQYFGPGTRLLVL.

This clonotype showed up just a few times. The CDR3 coding sequence is TGTGCCAGCAGCACCGACCCCGTGGATACGCAGTATTTT. Translated, it gives CASSTDPVDTQYF. The chain has TRBV7-2 and TRBJ2-3; D uncertain. Trimming cost V 5 bases and J 6 bases, with 12 bases left between them. This CDR3 is built from 13 residues. Germline V gene lookup returns CDR1 SGHTA and CDR2 FQGNSA.

A single count supports this clonotype. J is TRBJ2-3 and V is TRBV28, with TRBD1 matching over 7 bases. V lost 5 bases to trimming and J lost 2 bases; unmatched junction nucleotides: 4. The germline V gene has CDR1 MDHEN and CDR2 SYDVKM. The CDR3 consists of 14 residues. The CDR3 nucleotides read TGTGCCAGCAGTCAGGGACAGCACACAGATACGCAGTATTTT. Encoded protein: CASSQGQHTDTQYF.

This clonotype was counted only a few times. The rearrangement joins TRBV20-1 to TRBJ2-3, with 8 bases fitting TRBD1. Germline V gene lookup returns CDR1 DFQATT and CDR2 SNEGSKA (reference sequence). The V segment lost 6 bases and the J segment 3 bases; nucleotides outside the gene matches: 8. CDR3 length equals 14 residues. As DNA, the CDR3 is TGCAGTGCCCGACGCAGGGGGCTAACAGATACGCAGTATTTT. Translating it yields CSARRRGLTDTQYF.

The CDR3 nucleotides read TGTGCCAGCTCACCAGTGCCGGGTTTTGGCCGGGATGAGCAGTACTTC. Translated, it gives CASSPVPGFGRDEQYF. This chain uses TRBV18 with TRBJ2-7; D might be TRBD2 (5 bases). V was pared by 2 bases and J by 7 bases, with 21 bases between. The CDR3 runs 16 residues. Germline V gene sequence: CDR1 KGHSH, CDR2 LQKENI.

The chain carries TRBV4-1 and TRBJ1-5; a weak D match, TRBD1 (5 bases). The V end lost 4 bases, the J end lost 3 bases, and 16 bases lay between the germline ends. Germline V gene data show CDR1 as MGHRA and CDR2 as YSYEKL. The CDR3 is 16 amino acids. Here the CDR3 reads CASSPGSPEDNQPQHF. The DNA for the CDR3 is TGCGCCAGCAGCCCAGGGTCCCCTGAGGACAATCAGCCCCAGCATTTT.

This clonotype was picked up a small number of times. This sequence joins TRBV6-5 and TRBJ1-2; 8 bases are a match to TRBD1. Trimming took 6 bases from V and 7 from J; bases not matched to a gene: 13. Germline assignment: CDR1 MNHEY and CDR2 SVGAGI. The CDR3 covers 15 residues. CDR3 loop: CASRFPGTGKGGYTF. CDR3 nucleotide sequence: TGTGCCAGCAGATTTCCCGGGACAGGCAAGGGTGGCTACACCTTC.

The J gene is TRBJ2-1, the V gene TRBV18; 9 bases fit TRBD2. V lost 3 bases, J lost 8 bases, and 8 bases stayed unmatched. CDR3 length equals 15 residues. CDR1 is KGHSH, CDR2 LQKENI, per germline. CDR3 DNA sequence: TGTGCCAGCTCACCCCTAGCGGGGACTAATGATGAGCAGTTCTTC. It translates to CASSPLAGTNDEQFF.

Points on this clonotype: A much larger clone is a single base away; this may be a read error. The chain joins TRBV20-1 to TRBJ2-1; D gene ambiguous. CDR3 size: 14 residues. Trimming stripped 3 bases from V and 0 bases from J, with 9 bases between. Germline CDR1 and CDR2: DFQATT and SNEGSKA (reference sequence). The CDR3 is CSASDQSSYNEQFF. For the CDR3, the DNA is TGCAGTGCTAGCGACCAGAGCTCCTACAATGAGCAGTTCTTC.

The V and J genes are TRBV27 and TRBJ2-7; D ambiguous. With 5 bases removed from V and 6 bases from J, the gap between germline ends came to 8 bases. The CDR3 contains 11 residues. CDR1 and CDR2 from the germline V gene are MNHEY and SMNVEV (reference sequence). The CDR3 region is CASSLPPEQYF. The DNA of the CDR3 is TGTGCCAGCAGTCTTCCGCCCGAGCAGTACTTC.

This chain joins TRBV12-3 or TRBV12-4 and TRBJ2-1; 11 bases map to TRBD1. The V and J ends lost 6 bases and 6 bases, in that order; junction bases with no gene match: 4. The CDR3 extends over 14 amino acids. The CDR3 DNA reads as TGTGCCAGCAGGGGACAGGGGGTCTCCAATGAGCAGTTCTTC. This encodes CASRGQGVSNEQFF.

This clonotype was detected ten times or more. V and J are TRBV7-3 and TRBJ2-1, with TRBD2 matching 10 bases. Germline V gene sequence: CDR1 SGHTA, CDR2 FQGTGA. V shed 5 bases and J 3 bases; nucleotides not matched to a gene: 4. This CDR3 is built from 15 residues. CDR3 residues: CASSPLAGGYNEQFF. CDR3 sequence (DNA): TGTGCCAGCAGCCCATTAGCGGGGGGCTACAATGAGCAGTTCTTC.

V gene TRBV20-1 combines with J gene TRBJ2-5, with 7 bases fitting TRBD1. The end of the DNA aligns better with TRBJ2-7, so the J call may be wrong. Germline V lookup: CDR1 DFQATT, CDR2 SNEGSKA (reference sequence). This CDR3 is 13 amino acids long. In nucleotides, the CDR3 is TGCAGTGCTGTGCGAACACAGGGGAACGAGCAGTACTTC. Translation gives CSAVRTQGNEQYF.

This clonotype was counted between two and nine times. The rearrangement links TRBV7-2 to TRBJ2-3, with D perhaps matching TRBD1 (5 bases). Germline values: CDR1 SGHTA, CDR2 FQGNSA. The germline V and J ends were trimmed by 2 bases and 0 bases, with 9 bases remaining between them. The CDR3 sequence is 15 residues long. The CDR3 protein is CASSLQGSSTDTQYF. CDR3 bases: TGTGCCAGCAGCTTACAGGGATCTAGCACAGATACGCAGTATTTT.

This clonotype turned up a few times. The gene calls are TRBV4-1 and TRBJ2-3; 12 bases align to TRBD2. Germline lookup yields CDR1 MGHRA and CDR2 YSYEKL. V lost 0 bases, J lost 0 bases, and 10 bases stayed unmatched. There are 20 residues in the CDR3. DNA of the CDR3: TGCGCCAGCAGCCAAGATCCAACTAGCGGGGGGCTATCGAGCACAGATACGCAGTATTTT. Translation gives CASSQDPTSGGLSSTDTQYF.

In this sample, this clonotype turned up a few times. The rearrangement joins TRBV7-9 to TRBJ1-1; TRBD1 matches 9 bases. CDR1 is SEHNR and CDR2 is FQNEAQ in the germline V gene (reference sequence). The CDR3 loop spans 14 amino acids. Germline trimming cut 6 bases from V and 5 bases from J; bases unmatched to any gene: 7. The CDR3 DNA follows: TGTGCCAGCAGATTACAGGGGGCTGGGACTGAAGCTTTCTTT. It codes for CASRLQGAGTEAFF.